Presented here are 32 T cell receptor beta chains from one specimen sequenced in a study of cytomegalovirus exposure and HLA in healthy donors. TCRdb keeps only in-frame clones here, not all; method: immunoSEQ multiplex PCR. In the table there are fewer than 400,000 clones, approximately 91% of which are singletons. The sequencing sample was made of PBMCs. These receptors were collected from a man younger than 45 in good health and CMV-seronegative.

V and J are TRBV6-5 and TRBJ1-1; D is unresolved. CDR3 length: 13 residues. V lost 1 base to trimming and J lost 4 bases, with 7 bases between them. Germline assignment: CDR1 MNHEY and CDR2 SVGAGI. The CDR3 loop is CASSYLRGTEAFF. The DNA of the CDR3 is TGTGCCAGCAGTTACTTGCGGGGCACTGAAGCTTTCTTT.

The chain joins TRBV7-2 to TRBJ2-6; TRBD1 matches at 7 bases. V lost 5 bases and J lost 4; bases outside the gene matches: 11. The germline CDR1 and CDR2 sequences are SGHTA and FQGNSA. This CDR3 is built from 17 residues. DNA for the CDR3: TGTGCCAGCAGCCCTTTCAAGGGGGCAGGAGGGGCCAACGTCCTGACTTTC. This translates into CASSPFKGAGGANVLTF.

The rearrangement joins TRBV6-6 to TRBJ1-2; weak D call: TRBD1 (6 bases). This CDR3 has 13 amino acids. Germline V gene data show CDR1 as MNHNY and CDR2 as SVGAGI (reference sequence). Trimming took off 5 bases at V and 2 bases at J, with 9 bases between the two ends. The CDR3 loop is CASSHRENYGYTF. The CDR3 DNA sequence: TGTGCCAGCAGTCACAGGGAGAACTATGGCTACACCTTC.

The chain couples TRBV7-9 to TRBJ1-6, with D unclear. Per germline, CDR1 SEHNR and CDR2 FQNEAQ (reference sequence). The V end lost 3 bases, the J end lost 6 bases, and 9 bases lay between the germline ends. There are 14 residues in the CDR3. CDR3 coding DNA: TGTGCCAGCAGCTTTCAACAGACTAATTCACCCCTCCACTTT. Translation: CASSFQQTNSPLHF.

This rearrangement joins TRBV4-1 to TRBJ2-7; perhaps TRBD2 as D (6 bases). V dropped 0 bases and J dropped 6 bases, with 15 bases sitting between them. This CDR3 has 15 amino acids. Germline-derived CDR1 and CDR2 are MGHRA and YSYEKL. CDR3 in amino acids: CASSQEARRGGEQYF. CDR3 in DNA: TGCGCCAGCAGCCAAGAGGCCCGGAGGGGAGGCGAGCAGTACTTC.

This rearrangement joins TRBV15 to TRBJ1-2, with D possibly being TRBD1 (5 bases). Trimming pared 0 bases from V and 6 bases from J, leaving 14 bases between. CDR1 is LNHNV and CDR2 is YYDKDF in the germline V gene (reference sequence). CDR3 size: 15 residues. CDR3 in DNA: TGTGCCACCAGCAGAGATGGGGCGGCAGGAGATGGCTACACCTTC. It encodes CATSRDGAAGDGYTF.

V usage is TRBV6-5 and J usage is TRBJ2-2; no reliable D call. The CDR3 sequence is 14 residues long. Germline V gene data show CDR1 as MNHEY and CDR2 as SVGAGI. Deletions cut 3 bases from V and 2 bases from J, with 7 bases between. CDR3 region: CASSYGGNTGELFF. The CDR3 DNA is TGTGCCAGCAGTTATGGTGGCAACACCGGGGAGCTGTTTTTT.

The J gene is TRBJ1-4, the V gene TRBV7-2; 7 bases agree with TRBD1. The germline V gene has CDR1 SGHTA and CDR2 FQGNSA. V lost 5 bases and J lost 7; bases outside the gene matches: 10. The CDR3 is made up of 15 amino acids. The CDR3 region has the DNA TGTGCCAGCAGCCCTCGGGAGGGGGCGATTGAAAAACTGTTTTTT. Its translation: CASSPREGAIEKLFF. Using reference TRBV7-2 and TRBJ1-4 for the parts outside the CDR3, the full variable domain is GAGVSQSPSNKVTEKGKDVELRCDPISGHTALYWYRQSLGQGLEFLIYFQGNSAPDKSGLPSDRFSAERTGGSVSTLTIQRTQQEDSAVYLCASSPREGAIEKLFFGSGTQLSVL.

The V and J genes are TRBV5-8 and TRBJ1-3, with a possible D match to TRBD1 (5 bases). V was pared by 1 base and J by 0 bases, with 8 bases between. The germline CDR1 and CDR2 sequences are SGHTS and YDEGEE. The CDR3 extends over 15 amino acids. The CDR3 sequence is CASSLRGSSGNTIYF. The DNA for the CDR3 is TGTGCCAGCAGCTTGAGGGGCAGCTCTGGAAACACCATATATTTT.

The V call is TRBV5-6, the J call TRBJ1-2; 7 nucleotides line up with TRBD1. From germline, CDR1 is SGHDT and CDR2 YYEEEE. Losses at the gene ends were 4 bases for V and 2 bases for J; bases not matched to a gene: 5. The CDR3 covers 14 residues. CDR3 nucleotides: TGTGCCAGCAGCGTGGACAGGAGCAACTATGGCTACACCTTC. Translated: CASSVDRSNYGYTF.

The chain has TRBV2 and TRBJ1-4, with 7 nucleotides matching TRBD1. CDR1 SNHLY and CDR2 FYNNEI come from the germline V gene. Trimming took 5 bases from V and 4 from J; bases not matched to a gene: 4. This CDR3 contains 14 residues. The chain's CDR3 is CASSRDSYNEKLFF. The CDR3 DNA follows: TGTGCCAGCAGTCGGGACAGCTATAATGAAAAACTGTTTTTT.

The gene calls are TRBV7-2 and TRBJ1-1; D may be TRBD1 (6 bases). The CDR3 contains 14 residues. V dropped 4 bases and J dropped 1 base, with 10 bases sitting between them. The germline gives CDR1 SGHTA, CDR2 FQGNSA. The CDR3 DNA reads TGTGCCAGCAGCTCTCTACAGGGGAACACTGAAGCTTTCTTT. Translation: CASSSLQGNTEAFF.

This clone was detected once. This chain connects TRBV28 to TRBJ2-5; the match to TRBD2 covers 9 bases. The V segment lost 8 bases and the J segment 5 bases; nucleotides outside the gene matches: 9. CDR1 and CDR2 from the germline V gene are MDHEN and SYDVKM. This CDR3 comprises 14 residues. DNA for the CDR3: TGTGCCAGCGATGAAGGGACTAGCTGGGAGACCCAGTACTTC. Translating gives CASDEGTSWETQYF.

This clone was detected a few times. The chain links TRBV11-2 to TRBJ2-1; no clear D. Germline loops: CDR1 SGHAT, CDR2 FQNNGV. The CDR3 totals 13 residues. The germline V and J ends were trimmed by 10 bases and 0 bases, with 10 bases remaining between them. The CDR3 protein is CAIAASSYNEQFF. DNA for the CDR3: TGTGCCATTGCCGCTAGCTCCTACAATGAGCAGTTCTTC.

The V and J genes are TRBV29-1 and TRBJ1-3; D is possibly TRBD1 (6 bases). The germline V gene has CDR1 SQVTM and CDR2 ANQGSEA. The CDR3 length is 15 residues. V was cut by 5 bases and J by 0 bases, with 14 bases left in between. The CDR3 sequence is CSVREAGASGNTIYF. The CDR3, as DNA: TGCAGCGTTCGTGAAGCAGGGGCCTCTGGAAACACCATATATTTT.

This clone is a singleton in its sample. The chain recombines TRBV9 with TRBJ1-1; D remains ambiguous. CDR1 is SGDLS, CDR2 YYNGEE, per germline. The CDR3 runs 13 residues. The V end lost 4 bases, the J end lost 5 bases, and 12 bases lay between the germline ends. The CDR3 DNA follows: TGTGCCAGCAGCCCCCGGACGGGGACTGAAGCTTTCTTT. Translated, it gives CASSPRTGTEAFF.

The J gene is TRBJ2-7, the V gene TRBV25-1, with 7 nucleotides matching TRBD1. J was trimmed by 3 bases and V by 0 bases; bases with no gene match: 8. CDR1 and CDR2 (germline): MGHDK, SYGVNS. The CDR3 covers 16 residues. In nucleotides, the CDR3 is TGTGCCAGCAGTGAATATGGGACAGCTAATAACTACGAGCAGTACTTC. It translates to CASSEYGTANNYEQYF.

This clone was detected only a few times. This CDR3 is also generated by other DNA sequences in the sample. The chain couples TRBV6-1 to TRBJ1-6; D is possibly TRBD1 (6 bases). The CDR3 spans 14 residues. CDR1 MNHNS and CDR2 SASEGT come from the germline V gene. With 4 bases removed from V and 4 bases from J, the gap between germline ends came to 8 bases. CDR3 loop: CASSGGQYNSPLHF. The CDR3 DNA is TGTGCCAGCAGTGGCGGACAGTATAATTCACCCCTCCACTTT.

The rearrangement uses TRBV10-3 and TRBJ2-1; 10 bases match TRBD2. Germline loops: CDR1 ENHRY, CDR2 SYGVKD. The length of the CDR3 is 15 residues. V lost 6 bases, J lost 2 bases, and 4 bases stayed unmatched. CDR3 protein: CAIRSSGGAYNEQFF. DNA for the CDR3: TGTGCCATCAGGTCAAGCGGGGGGGCCTACAATGAGCAGTTCTTC.

J is TRBJ2-7 and V is TRBV5-1; the match to TRBD1 covers 8 bases. V lost 1 base, J lost 4 bases, and 10 bases stayed unmatched. The CDR3 is made up of 16 amino acids. Germline lookup yields CDR1 SGHRS and CDR2 YFSETQ. The chain's CDR3 is CASSLRQGRQSYEQYF. The CDR3 coding sequence is TGCGCCAGCAGCTTGAGACAGGGGAGGCAATCGTACGAGCAGTACTTC.

The chain couples TRBV7-2 to TRBJ1-2, with 7 bases identical to TRBD1. Losses at the gene ends were 1 base for V and 3 bases for J; bases not matched to a gene: 5. CDR1 and CDR2 from the germline V gene are SGHTA and FQGNSA. The CDR3 runs to 15 residues. The CDR3 DNA follows: TGTGCCAGCAGCTTAGATTACAGGGGTGACTATGGCTACACCTTC. Translating it yields CASSLDYRGDYGYTF.

For the CDR3, the DNA is TGCGCCAGCAGTGACGGACGGGAGCGGAATGGCTACACCTTC. It encodes CASSDGRERNGYTF. The chain joins TRBV10-1 to TRBJ1-2; D is unclear. The length of the CDR3 is 14 residues. Germline V gene sequence: CDR1 WNHNN, CDR2 SYGVQD (reference sequence). V lost 3 bases and J lost 6, with 14 bases in between.

The count of this clone is one. The rearrangement joins TRBV5-6 to TRBJ1-2; D is possibly TRBD1 (6 bases). This CDR3 is 16 amino acids long. V was cut by 0 bases and J by 6 bases, with 18 bases left in between. Germline V gene sequence: CDR1 SGHDT, CDR2 YYEEEE. CDR3 DNA: TGTGCCAGCAGCTTGGGACAGGAAGATAGCATTAATGGCTACACCTTC. Protein product: CASSLGQEDSINGYTF.

The V call is TRBV4-2, the J call TRBJ2-6; maybe TRBD1 (6 bases). Trimming stripped 1 base from V and 5 bases from J, with 15 bases between. This CDR3 has 17 amino acids. Germline V gene sequence: CDR1 LGHNA, CDR2 YNFKEQ. In nucleotides, the CDR3 is TGTGCCAGCAGCCAAGTTGGTGGGGACATCTGGGCCAACGTCCTGACTTTC. Amino acids: CASSQVGGDIWANVLTF.

The rearrangement links TRBV27 to TRBJ1-5; no definite D call. Trimming pared 2 bases from V and 6 bases from J, leaving 11 bases between. This CDR3 spans 14 amino acids. CDR1 is MNHEY and CDR2 is SMNVEV in the germline V gene (reference sequence). CDR3 nucleotides: TGTGCCAGCAGTTTAATTGGCGGCGGTCAGCCCCAGCATTTT. It translates to CASSLIGGGQPQHF.

The rearrangement links TRBV7-2 to TRBJ2-3, with 9 positions matching TRBD2. This CDR3 is built from 15 residues. Per the germline V gene, CDR1 is SGHTA and CDR2 is FQGNSA. Trimming cost V 6 bases and J 0 bases; bases outside gene matches: 4. CDR3 region: CASRPTSGSTDTQYF. The CDR3 coding sequence is TGTGCCAGCAGACCGACTAGCGGTAGCACAGATACGCAGTATTTT.

The CDR3: CASSSPGQNTIYF. The CDR3 DNA reads TGTGCCAGCAGCTCCCCGGGACAAAACACCATATATTTT. J is TRBJ1-3 and V is TRBV7-6; the D gene is possibly TRBD1 (6 bases). CDR1 is SGHVS, CDR2 FNYEAQ, per germline. CDR3 length equals 13 residues. The V and J ends lost 4 bases and 6 bases respectively, with 10 bases between them. The full variable domain, in which reference TRBV7-6 and TRBJ1-3 provide the parts outside the CDR3, is GAGVSQSPRYKVTKRGQDVALRCDPISGHVSLYWYRQALGQGPEFLTYFNYEAQQDKSGLPNDRFSAERPEGSISTLTIQRTEQRDSAMYRCASSSPGQNTIYFGEGSWLTVV.

A single count supports this clone. The rearrangement uses TRBV19 and TRBJ1-5, with a weak D call TRBD1 (6 bases). Trimming took off 6 bases at V and 3 bases at J, with 15 bases between the two ends. Germline lookup yields CDR1 LNHDA and CDR2 SQIVND (reference sequence). The CDR3 length is 15 residues. The CDR3 reads CASSLGTLANQPQHF. In DNA, the CDR3 is TGTGCCAGTAGCCTGGGGACATTAGCCAATCAGCCCCAGCATTTT.

The V gene is TRBV4-1, the J gene TRBJ1-5; D not resolved. Germline assignment: CDR1 MGHRA and CDR2 YSYEKL. The CDR3 extends over 16 amino acids. V lost 1 base, J lost 6 bases, and 16 bases lay in between. The CDR3: CASSQVYTAVGQPQHF. The CDR3 region has the DNA TGCGCCAGCAGCCAAGTTTATACGGCGGTGGGTCAGCCCCAGCATTTT.

This clone was picked up one time. The chain combines TRBV21-1 with TRBJ2-1; the table's D call, TRBD2, has no DNA check behind it. TRBV21-1 has pseudogene status. The CDR3 sequence is 16 residues long. The chain's CDR3 is CASSPERGKDDNEQFF. CDR3 DNA sequence: TGTGCCAGCAGTCCGGAACGGGGGAAGGACGACAATGAGCAGTTCTTC.

This clone was found once. V gene TRBV6-5 combines with J gene TRBJ2-5; 8 nucleotides align to TRBD2. V gave up 2 bases and J gave up 5 bases; unmatched junction bases: 4. The germline CDR1 and CDR2 sequences are MNHEY and SVGAGI. The CDR3 has 14 amino acids. Written as DNA, the CDR3 is TGTGCCAGCAGTTACGGACTAGCCTCCGAGACCCAGTACTTC. Its protein is CASSYGLASETQYF.

J is TRBJ2-5 and V is TRBV7-8, with 10 bases aligning to TRBD2. Germline loops: CDR1 SGHVS, CDR2 FQNEAQ. Trimming at V came to 1 base and at J to 10 bases, leaving 6 bases not matched to a gene. The CDR3 contains 14 residues. The CDR3 DNA reads TGTGCCAGCAGCTTAGAAGTTAGCGGGGGGAACCAGTACTTC. Translated: CASSLEVSGGNQYF.